The 4 T cell receptor beta chains presented below share a single source sample, sequenced in a study of cytomegalovirus exposure and HLA in healthy donors. Libraries were prepared by immunoSEQ multiplex PCR; TCRdb keeps only in-frame clonotypes and omits some of them. The sample carries 150,000 to 200,000 clones, about 82% recorded once. The source material was PBMCs. These receptors were taken from a man aged 30-40 years in good health and CMV-seropositive.

The rearrangement uses TRBV4-3 and TRBJ2-7, with TRBD1 matching 10 bases. Germline-derived CDR1 and CDR2 are LGHNA and YSLEER. The CDR3 extends over 14 amino acids. V lost 2 bases and J lost 5; bases outside the gene matches: 3. The CDR3 sequence is CASSQKTGGDEQYF. For the CDR3, the DNA is TGCGCCAGCAGCCAAAAGACAGGGGGCGACGAGCAGTACTTC.

This clone has a handful of counts. The rearrangement uses TRBV7-2 and TRBJ2-7, with D perhaps matching TRBD1 (5 bases). Trimming took 4 bases from V and 3 from J, leaving 16 bases between them. The CDR3 totals 15 residues. The germline CDR1 and CDR2 sequences are SGHTA and FQGNSA. CDR3 DNA sequence: TGTGCCAGCAGCTCTACTTCAGGGCCCCACTACGAGCAGTACTTC. It yields the protein CASSSTSGPHYEQYF.

The rearrangement uses TRBV7-2 and TRBJ2-1; 9 bases agree with TRBD2. Germline CDR1 SGHTA, CDR2 FQGNSA. This CDR3 contains 18 residues. Unmatched junction bases numbered 13, after V lost 1 base and J lost 6 bases. As DNA, the CDR3 is TGTGCCAGCAGCTTAGATCATGTGACCGGGACTAGCATCAATGAGCAGTTCTTC. It translates to CASSLDHVTGTSINEQFF.

This chain links TRBV5-5 with TRBJ1-2, with D perhaps TRBD1 (5 bases). The germline V gene encodes CDR1 SGHKS and CDR2 YYEKEE (reference sequence). The germline V and J ends were trimmed by 6 bases and 7 bases, with 19 bases remaining between them. CDR3 length: 14 residues. The CDR3 coding sequence is TGTGCCAGCACCATCCTGGTGGAGGGGCCTGGCTACACCTTC. Amino acids: CASTILVEGPGYTF.